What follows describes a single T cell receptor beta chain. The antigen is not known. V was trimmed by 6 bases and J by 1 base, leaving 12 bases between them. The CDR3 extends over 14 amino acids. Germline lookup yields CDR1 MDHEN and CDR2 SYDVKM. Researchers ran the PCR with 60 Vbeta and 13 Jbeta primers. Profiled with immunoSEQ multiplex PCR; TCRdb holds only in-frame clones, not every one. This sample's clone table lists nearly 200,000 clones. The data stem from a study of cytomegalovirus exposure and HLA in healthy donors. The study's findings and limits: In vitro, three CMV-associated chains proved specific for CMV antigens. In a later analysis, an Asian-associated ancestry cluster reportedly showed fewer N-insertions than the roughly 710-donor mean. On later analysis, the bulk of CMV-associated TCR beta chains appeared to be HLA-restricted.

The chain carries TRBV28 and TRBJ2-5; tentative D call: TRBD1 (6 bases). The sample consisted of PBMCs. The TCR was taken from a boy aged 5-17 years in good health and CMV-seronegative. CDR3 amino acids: CASSPGVGQETQYF. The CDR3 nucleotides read TGTGCCAGCAGCCCAGGGGTTGGCCAAGAGACCCAGTACTTC.